Shown below are 6 T cell receptor beta chains from a single sample sequenced in a study of a mutant IDH1 vaccine in newly diagnosed glioma. Profiling relied on immunoSEQ multiplex PCR, and the TCRdb table lists in-frame clones only, not all of them. This sample has 70,000 to 100,000 clones; 91% occur once, and the top ten carry 0.55% to 0.65%. Specified time point: week 5, during vaccination. In the vaccine, a single dose held 300 ug of the mutant IDH1 20-mer peptide, along with topical imiquimod. These TCRs' antigens remain unknown. This specimen was PBMCs, taken from a glioma patient whose treatment included an IDH1 peptide vaccine. The receptors come from a woman aged 45-65 years with glioma.

The rearrangement uses TRBV10-2 and TRBJ2-4, with 7 bases matching TRBD2. Germline CDR1 is WSHSY and CDR2 is SAAADI. After removal of 2 bases from V and 3 bases from J, the junction contained 1 base not matched to a gene. The CDR3 consists of 14 residues. CDR3 in amino acids: CASSETGGKNIQYF. The CDR3 coding sequence is TGCGCCAGCAGTGAGACGGGGGGCAAAAACATTCAGTACTTC.

This chain joins TRBV5-1 and TRBJ2-7, with D possibly matching TRBD1 (6 bases). Deletions cut 4 bases from V and 6 bases from J, with 23 bases between. Germline lookup yields CDR1 SGHRS and CDR2 YFSETQ. This CDR3 comprises 16 residues. Written as DNA, the CDR3 is TGCGCCAGCAGCGGCCTCAAGGGTCAGGGGCATCGCGAGCAGTACTTC. Translation gives CASSGLKGQGHREQYF.

This clone was seen more than once but under ten times. The chain links TRBV30 to TRBJ2-1; D not resolved. Trimming removed 5 bases at V and 7 bases at J, with 9 bases between. Germline V gene data show CDR1 as GTSNPN and CDR2 as SVGIG (reference sequence). There are 11 residues in the CDR3. The CDR3 sequence is CAWGRANEQFF. DNA of the CDR3: TGTGCCTGGGGTCGGGCAAATGAGCAGTTCTTC.

The chain combines TRBV29-1 with TRBJ1-5, with D unresolved. The CDR3 sequence is 14 residues long. The germline V gene has CDR1 SQVTM and CDR2 ANQGSEA. DNA for the CDR3: TGCAGAGTCTGTTTTGACTCCGGTCACCAGCCCCAGCATTTT. Translation: CRVCFDSGHQPQHF.

This clone was recorded once. The chain combines TRBV5-1 with TRBJ1-2, with a possible D match to TRBD1 (5 bases). Germline CDR1 is SGHRS and CDR2 is YFSETQ. The CDR3 has 17 amino acids. The V end was cut by 4 bases, the J end by 1 base, with 20 bases between. The CDR3 bases are TGCGCCAGCAGCCCCGGGGCCCCACTAGTTCTTAACTATGGCTACACCTTC. Translation: CASSPGAPLVLNYGYTF.

The genes are TRBV28 and TRBJ1-5, with 8 bases aligning to TRBD1. Germline values: CDR1 MDHEN, CDR2 SYDVKM. The CDR3 covers 15 residues. V lost 1 base and J lost 6; bases outside the gene matches: 5. CDR3 loop: CASSLSTGVPQPQHF. CDR3 in DNA: TGTGCCAGCAGTTTATCGACAGGGGTGCCTCAGCCCCAGCATTTT.